The rows below give T cell receptor beta chains drawn from one sample of a study of CXCR3-negative and CXCR3-positive naive CD8 T cells. TCRdb re-called the 5' RACE reads; every CDR3 protein appears as one record, without DNA. The ten top clones account for 0.4% to 0.45%, within a sample of under 150,000 distinct CDR3 sequences. The sequencing sample was made of naive CXCR3+ CD8+ T cells from blood. Receptors were obtained from a human donor in good health. Some clones in this sample may be carry-over from other donors' samples. Both conserved end residues are part of each CDR3.

j_call v_call cdr3_aa
TRBJ2-3 TRBV9 CASSVVYQGDTQYF
TRBJ2-2 TRBV12-3/TRBV12-4 CASSPREANTGELFF
TRBJ2-1 TRBV7-2 CASSLAPLAGGPFNEQFF
TRBJ2-7 TRBV20-1 CSARDLGTGGSYEQYF
TRBJ2-1 TRBV10-3 CAISRDTYNEQFF
TRBJ1-1 TRBV7-9 CASSPGQVNTEAFF
TRBJ2-1 TRBV14 CASSFLAGVSYNEQFF
TRBJ1-1 TRBV9 CASSAGGTNTEAFF
TRBJ2-3 TRBV30 CAWSVVVDTQYF
TRBJ1-1 TRBV10-3 CAISELKREAEAFF
TRBJ2-7 TRBV10-3 CAISSGGYEQYF
TRBJ2-3 TRBV29-1 CSVDGTEGDASTDTQYF
TRBJ2-1 TRBV29-1 CSVENRDRGLDEQFF
TRBJ2-1 TRBV4-2 CASSHGGEQFF
TRBJ2-3 TRBV25-1 CASSEPREADTQYF
TRBJ1-2 TRBV20-1 CSARETGIYTF
TRBJ2-7 TRBV5-1 CASSLGGLHYEQYF
TRBJ2-7 TRBV5-5 CASSPTRQGPTYEQYF
TRBJ2-3 TRBV7-6 CASSSSRSAGGALRTDTQYF
TRBJ1-5 TRBV2 CASSENRGGNQPQHF
TRBJ2-7 TRBV14 CASSQAWRFYEQYF
TRBJ2-1 TRBV5-1 CASSDWDRVGNEQFF
TRBJ2-7 TRBV29-1 CSVLFSYEQYF
TRBJ2-1 TRBV4-2 CASSPRTSSAAEQFF
TRBJ2-7 TRBV13 CASRTTDRPTYEQYF
TRBJ2-2 TRBV5-6 CASSFGEDTGELFF